Listed below are T cell receptor beta chains from one sample, sequenced in a study of molecular identifiers for immune sequencing clone quantification. One entry per CDR3 protein results from TCRdb running MiXCR on the PCR reads. The table shows approximately 670,000 distinct CDR3 sequences, with 15% to 20% occurring only once. The sequenced material came from naive CD8+ T cells from blood, with Jurkat cell RNA spiked in. The source is a human donor in good health. Some libraries in this study had Jurkat cell RNA spiked in. CDR3s include the opening cysteine and the closing phenylalanine or tryptophan. The D gene is left open where the match is weak. Where a row states a size, it is once, few, many or the class of an expanded clone; other rows omit it.

>TRBV19|-|-|TRBJ2-7|13
CASSIALWDEQYF
TGTGCCAGTAGTATAGCCCTATGGGACGAGCAGTACTTC
>TRBV6-1|TRBD2|few|TRBJ2-3|16
CASSELAGAPPDTQYF
TGTGCCAGCAGTGAACTAGCGGGAGCCCCGCCAGATACGCAGTATTTT
>TRBV7-9|-|many|TRBJ1-1|10
CCVEYTEAFF
TGTTGTGTAGAATACACTGAAGCTTTCTTT
>TRBV28|-|-|TRBJ1-3|17
CASSFLPGRVYGNTIYF
TGTGCCAGCAGTTTCCTGCCCGGAAGGGTATATGGAAACACCATATATTTT
>TRBV6-5|-|-|TRBJ2-1|15
CASGYGASSYNEQFF
TGTGCCAGCGGTTACGGGGCTAGCTCCTACAATGAGCAGTTCTTC
>TRBV5-1|-|many|TRBJ1-1|13
CASSPNPNTEAFF
TGCGCCAGCAGCCCAAACCCGAACACTGAAGCTTTCTTT
>TRBV7-9|TRBD2|many|TRBJ2-3|16
CASSFGTSGGTDTQYF
TGTGCCAGCAGCTTTGGGACTAGCGGGGGCACAGATACGCAGTATTTT
>TRBV4-1|TRBD1|-|TRBJ2-7|15
CASRTADRGSYEQYF
TGCGCCAGCAGGACGGCGGACAGGGGCTCCTACGAGCAGTACTTC
>TRBV20-1|-|-|TRBJ2-7|11
CSAMVSGEQYF
TGCAGTGCCATGGTGTCGGGTGAGCAGTACTTC
>TRBV6-2/TRBV6-3|TRBD1|few|TRBJ1-6|17
CASSYYDGTGKNSPLHF
TGTGCCAGCAGTTACTACGACGGGACAGGGAAAAATTCACCCCTCCACTTT
>TRBV19|-|-|TRBJ1-1|15
CASSTSRVGDTEAFF
TGTGCCAGTAGTACAAGCAGGGTAGGGGACACTGAAGCTTTCTTT
>TRBV4-3|-|many|TRBJ2-2|17
CASSQDWEDANTGELFF
TGCGCCAGCAGCCAAGATTGGGAAGATGCGAACACCGGGGAGCTGTTTTTT
>TRBV11-3|-|-|TRBJ2-1|15
CASSLDPSGPEGQFF
TGTGCCAGCAGCTTAGATCCCAGCGGGCCCGAAGGGCAGTTCTTC
>TRBV19|TRBD2|few|TRBJ2-1|17
CASSILSGGTSYNEQFF
TGTGCCAGTAGTATTTTGAGCGGGGGAACCTCCTACAATGAGCAGTTCTTC
>TRBV4-1|-|many|TRBJ1-1|12
CASKGPALEAFF
TGCGCCAGCAAGGGCCCGGCCCTCGAGGCTTTCTTT
>TRBV9|-|many|TRBJ1-6|17
CASSFRDPSEGNSPLHF
TGTGCCAGCAGCTTCCGAGACCCATCAGAGGGAAATTCACCCCTCCACTTT
>TRBV7-2|-|once|TRBJ2-3|16
CASSSGAGGVADTQYF
TGTGCCAGCAGCTCCGGGGCGGGTGGTGTGGCAGATACGCAGTATTTT
>TRBV12-5|-|many|TRBJ1-5|15
CASGLGGGFNQPQHF
TGTGCTAGTGGTTTGGGGGGAGGTTTCAATCAGCCCCAGCATTTT
>TRBV5-6|-|-|TRBJ1-1|14
CASSLKQGNTEAFF
TGTGCCAGCAGCTTAAAACAGGGGAACACTGAAGCTTTCTTT
>TRBV7-9|-|few|TRBJ2-6|16
CASSSGVGLGANVLTF
TGTGCCAGCAGCTCCGGCGTGGGGCTGGGGGCCAACGTCCTGACTTTC
>TRBV7-3|TRBD2|-|TRBJ2-7|17
CASSLDVYGTSSYEQYF
TGTGCCAGCAGCTTAGATGTATATGGGACTAGTTCGTACGAGCAGTACTTC
>TRBV2|-|many|TRBJ1-1|15
CASIPWAGMNTEAFF
TGTGCCAGCATCCCCTGGGCGGGGATGAACACTGAAGCTTTCTTT
>TRBV7-9|-|many|TRBJ1-1|13
CASSVDGLAEAFF
TGTGCCAGCAGCGTAGATGGATTGGCTGAAGCTTTCTTT
>TRBV7-9|-|few|TRBJ1-1|16
CASSLGPEGLGTEAFF
TGTGCCAGCAGCCTGGGGCCCGAGGGGCTTGGCACTGAAGCTTTCTTT
>TRBV9|TRBD1|-|TRBJ2-1|17
CASSPPGQGIPYNEQFF
TGTGCCAGCAGCCCCCCCGGACAGGGAATTCCCTACAATGAGCAGTTCTTC
>TRBV29-1|TRBD1|-|TRBJ2-2|14
CSVGTGAGTGELFF
TGCAGCGTTGGAACAGGGGCCGGCACCGGGGAGCTGTTTTTT
>TRBV6-5|TRBD1|few|TRBJ1-2|16
CASSYTGDSSYYGYTF
TGTGCCAGCAGTTACACCGGGGACAGCTCATACTATGGCTACACCTTC
>TRBV4-1|-|many|TRBJ2-3|19
CASSQDHLSGQGRTDTQYF
TGCGCCAGCAGCCAAGATCATTTGTCTGGGCAGGGTCGCACAGATACGCAGTATTTT
>TRBV11-3|-|few|TRBJ1-1|13
CASSLYFNTEAFF
TGTGCCAGCAGCTTATACTTCAACACTGAAGCTTTCTTT
>TRBV6-2/TRBV6-3|TRBD1|few|TRBJ1-5|14
CASSFTGGEEPQHF
TGTGCCAGCAGTTTCACAGGGGGCGAGGAGCCCCAGCATTTT
>TRBV4-2|-|many|TRBJ1-2|14
CASSQDYGLYGYTF
TGTGCCAGCAGCCAAGATTACGGACTCTATGGCTACACCTTC
>TRBV24-1|TRBD2|-|TRBJ2-7|13
CATSDGRGYEQYF
TGTGCCACCAGTGACGGGAGGGGGTACGAGCAGTACTTC
>TRBV4-1|TRBD2|few|TRBJ2-3|15
CASSQTQGLADTQYF
TGCGCCAGCAGCCAAACCCAGGGACTAGCAGATACGCAGTATTTT
>TRBV5-6|-|-|TRBJ2-5|17
CASSPSGFGGGGTDTYF
TGTGCCAGCAGCCCAAGCGGGTTCGGTGGCGGGGGGACAGATACTTACTTC
>TRBV7-6|-|many|TRBJ1-1|15
CASSLKASVNTEAFF
TGTGCCAGCAGCTTAAAAGCGTCGGTGAACACTGAAGCTTTCTTT
>TRBV11-2|-|many|TRBJ2-7|14
CASSLSTGLYEQYF
TGTGCCAGCAGCCTATCTACGGGGCTGTACGAGCAGTACTTC
>TRBV27|-|few|TRBJ2-7|16
CASSLLGVKGMDEQYF
TGTGCCAGCAGTTTATTAGGGGTTAAGGGAATGGACGAGCAGTACTTC
>TRBV14|-|many|TRBJ2-1|12
CASKTGRSEQFF
TGTGCCAGCAAGACAGGGAGGAGTGAGCAGTTCTTC
>TRBV10-2|-|many|TRBJ1-1|15
CASSEPLGQNTEAFF
TGCGCCAGCAGTGAGCCGCTAGGTCAGAACACTGAAGCTTTCTTT
>TRBV19|-|many|TRBJ2-5|14
CASSPGGGWETQYF
TGTGCCAGTAGCCCAGGCGGCGGTTGGGAGACCCAGTACTTC
>TRBV19|-|-|TRBJ2-7|14
CVTRRGGEAYEQYF
TGTGTCACTCGCCGAGGGGGAGAGGCCTACGAGCAGTACTTC
>TRBV20-1|-|many|TRBJ2-7|14
CSARDLIGGYEQYF
TGCAGTGCTAGAGATCTAATCGGCGGGTACGAGCAGTACTTC
>TRBV19|-|-|TRBJ2-2|14
CASSIFGSTGELFF
TGTGCCAGTAGTATATTTGGGAGCACCGGGGAGCTGTTTTTT
>TRBV30|-|many|TRBJ1-2|13
CAWARQGEPGYTF
TGTGCCTGGGCCCGGCAGGGCGAGCCTGGCTACACCTTC
>TRBV7-2|-|few|TRBJ1-6|18
CASSPIGTAARGDSPLHF
TGTGCCAGCAGCCCAATTGGAACAGCTGCTCGGGGGGATTCACCCCTCCACTTT
>TRBV29-1|-|many|TRBJ2-7|13
CSVEAGGEYEQYF
TGCAGCGTTGAGGCAGGGGGGGAATACGAGCAGTACTTC
>TRBV27|-|few|TRBJ2-1|16
CASSSALKPSYNEQFF
TGTGCCAGCAGTTCCGCCCTAAAGCCCTCCTACAATGAGCAGTTCTTC
>TRBV27|TRBD2|many|TRBJ2-3|14
CASTTSATTDTQYF
TGTGCCAGTACAACTAGCGCCACCACAGATACGCAGTATTTT
>TRBV4-3|-|-|TRBJ2-5|17
CASSQEHKSSDQETQYF
TGCGCCAGCAGCCAAGAACACAAGTCGTCTGACCAAGAGACCCAGTACTTC